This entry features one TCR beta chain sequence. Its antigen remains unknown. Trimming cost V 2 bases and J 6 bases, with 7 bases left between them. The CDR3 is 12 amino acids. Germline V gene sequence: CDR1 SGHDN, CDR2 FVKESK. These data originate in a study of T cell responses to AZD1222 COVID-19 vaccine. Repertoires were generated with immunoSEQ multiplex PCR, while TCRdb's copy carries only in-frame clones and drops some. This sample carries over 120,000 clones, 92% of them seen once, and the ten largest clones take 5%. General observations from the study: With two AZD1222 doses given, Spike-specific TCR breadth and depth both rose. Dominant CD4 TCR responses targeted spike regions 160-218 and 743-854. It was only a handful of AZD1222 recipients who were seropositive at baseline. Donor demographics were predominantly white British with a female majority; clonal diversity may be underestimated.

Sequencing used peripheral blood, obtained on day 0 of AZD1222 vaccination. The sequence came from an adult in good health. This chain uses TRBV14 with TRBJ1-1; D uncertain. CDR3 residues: CASSQRVAEAFF. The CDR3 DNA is TGTGCCAGCAGCCAAAGGGTCGCTGAAGCTTTCTTT.